This passage covers 23 T cell receptor beta chains from one sample sequenced in a study of T cells in Graves' hyperthyroidism and ophthalmopathy. RNA transcripts provided the source from which TCR beta CDR3 regions were amplified. Using the HTBI primer set, a first-round RT-PCR was run on the TCR CDR3. TCRdb re-derived calls from the multiplex PCR reads in MiXCR, one entry per CDR3 protein. The sample holds fewer than 900,000 distinct CDR3 sequences, approximately 18% seen once. Sequenced: blood. These TCRs come from a woman between 50 and 59 years old with Graves' hyperthyroidism that later progressed to Graves' ophthalmopathy.

The J gene is TRBJ1-4, the V gene TRBV5-1; possible D gene TRBD1, 5 bases. This CDR3 region has 13 residues. Germline-derived CDR1 and CDR2 are SGHRS and YFSETQ. V was trimmed by 3 bases and J by 5 bases, leaving 8 bases between them. This CDR3 reads CASSSEGNEKLFF. The CDR3 DNA is TGCGCCAGCAGCTCCGAGGGGAATGAAAAACTGTTTTTT.

This clonotype was counted ten times or more. The rearrangement joins TRBV20-1 to TRBJ2-7; D might be TRBD2 (6 bases). CDR3 size: 11 residues. Germline loops: CDR1 DFQATT, CDR2 SNEGSKA (reference sequence). V lost 5 bases to trimming and J lost 4 bases, with 9 bases between them. CDR3 in DNA: TGCAGTGCTTCGGGACTGTACGAGCAGTACTTC. The encoded protein is CSASGLYEQYF.

This clonotype has ten or more counts. This chain uses TRBV5-4 with TRBJ2-1, with D possibly being TRBD1 (6 bases). The V gene's germline CDR1 is SGHNT and CDR2 YYREEE (reference sequence). The length of the CDR3 is 15 residues. The V and J ends lost 0 bases and 4 bases respectively, with 11 bases between them. DNA of the CDR3: TGTGCCAGCAGCTTGGCGACAGGAGAATACAATGAGCAGTTCTTC. This codes for CASSLATGEYNEQFF.

With respect to this clonotype: This may arise from a read error, as a much more abundant clone is one base away. The rearrangement joins TRBV2 to TRBJ1-3; 7 bases are a match to TRBD1. Germline V gene lookup returns CDR1 SNHLY and CDR2 FYNNEI. There are 15 residues in the CDR3. CDR3 DNA sequence: TGTGCCAGCAAACTACAGGGGCCGCCTGGAAACACCGTATATTTT. This codes for CASKLQGPPGNTVYF.

This clonotype has ten or more counts. J is TRBJ1-6 and V is TRBV5-1; TRBD1 matches 8 bases. The CDR3 has 14 residues. The V segment lost 2 bases and the J segment 10 bases; nucleotides outside the gene matches: 5. The germline V gene encodes CDR1 SGHRS and CDR2 YFSETQ. The CDR3 sequence: CASSLDQGASPLHF. CDR3 DNA: TGCGCCAGCAGCTTAGACCAGGGGGCCTCACCCCTCCACTTT.

V is TRBV6-5 and J is TRBJ1-2; TRBD1 agrees at 8 bases. Looked up from germline, CDR1 is MNHEY and CDR2 is SVGAGI. V was pared by 3 bases and J by 7 bases, with 4 bases of the junction left unmatched. The CDR3 covers 13 residues. CDR3 residues: CASSYGDRSGYTF. CDR3 nucleotides: TGTGCCAGCAGTTATGGGGACAGGTCTGGCTACACCTTC.

This clonotype occurred many times. The chain is built from TRBV7-2 and TRBJ1-2, with D possibly being TRBD1 (5 bases). Trimming removed 8 bases from V and 4 bases from J, with 20 bases in between. Germline V gene lookup returns CDR1 SGHTA and CDR2 FQGNSA. The CDR3 extends over 15 amino acids. This chain's CDR3 is CASGQGDSGGYGYTF. The CDR3, as DNA: TGTGCCAGCGGACAAGGGGATAGTGGGGGCTATGGCTACACCTTC.

This clonotype was counted a few times. The rearrangement joins TRBV9 to TRBJ1-3; D unclear. V lost 4 bases and J lost 0, with 11 bases in between. CDR3 length: 15 residues. CDR1 is SGDLS, CDR2 YYNGEE, per germline. The CDR3 DNA is TGTGCCAGCAGCCCGAGACGGGACTCTGGAAACACCATATATTTT. Protein product: CASSPRRDSGNTIYF.

V and J are TRBV2 and TRBJ1-2; D may be TRBD1 (6 bases). V was cut by 6 bases and J by 4 bases, with 18 bases left in between. CDR1 is SNHLY and CDR2 is FYNNEI in the germline V gene. The CDR3 extends over 15 amino acids. In nucleotides, the CDR3 is TGTGCCAGCAGGAAGGGGGGGGGGGTTGGCTATGGCTACACCTTC. This translates into CASRKGGGVGYGYTF. Based on the CDR3 plus reference TRBV2 and TRBJ1-2, the full variable domain is EPEVTQTPSHQVTQMGQEVILRCVPISNHLYFYWYRQILGQKVEFLVSFYNNEISEKSEIFDDQFSVERPDGSNFTLKIRSTKLEDSAMYFCASRKGGGVGYGYTFGSGTRLTVV.

This clonotype was observed a handful of times. The chain carries TRBV4-2 and TRBJ1-1, with TRBD1 as a possible D gene (5 bases). CDR1 is LGHNA and CDR2 is YNFKEQ in the germline V gene. V was clipped by 1 base and J by 0 bases, with 12 bases between them. This CDR3 has 16 residues. The CDR3 DNA follows: TGTGCCAGCAGCCAAGCAACGACAGCCGTGAACACTGAAGCTTTCTTT. Translating it yields CASSQATTAVNTEAFF.

This clonotype was observed a few times. The genes are TRBV20-1 and TRBJ1-2, with D unresolved. V was clipped by 5 bases and J by 0 bases, with 7 bases between them. The germline CDR1 and CDR2 sequences are DFQATT and SNEGSKA (reference sequence). The CDR3 is 12 amino acids. The CDR3 region has the DNA TGCAGTGCTTACCTTGCTAACTATGGCTACACCTTC. The encoded protein is CSAYLANYGYTF.

The chain combines TRBV7-2 with TRBJ2-1; D possibly corresponds to TRBD1 (5 bases). CDR3 length: 13 residues. CDR1 is SGHTA, CDR2 FQGNSA, per germline. V dropped 7 bases and J dropped 0 bases, with 7 bases sitting between them. As DNA, the CDR3 is TGTGCCAGCATGACAGTCTCCTACAATGAGCAGTTCTTC. This encodes CASMTVSYNEQFF.

There are many counts of this clonotype. DNA for the CDR3: TGTGCCTGGACCCCCGGGTTGAGGGTTGGTACAGATACGCAGTATTTT. Its translation: CAWTPGLRVGTDTQYF. The chain carries TRBV30 and TRBJ2-3, with D possibly being TRBD2 (5 bases). CDR3 length: 16 residues. The V gene lost 4 bases and the J gene lost 3 bases, with 20 bases spanning the gap. Germline CDR1 is GTSNPN and CDR2 is SVGIG (reference sequence).

The chain is built from TRBV19 and TRBJ2-3; D is undetermined. This CDR3 has 14 residues. Trimming left V 5 bases short and J 0 bases short, with 9 bases between. CDR1 is LNHDA and CDR2 is SQIVND in the germline V gene (reference sequence). The CDR3 region has the DNA TGTGCCAGTAGTTCAATAGCTAGCACAGATACGCAGTATTTT. Protein product: CASSSIASTDTQYF.

This clonotype was recorded many times. V is TRBV20-1 and J is TRBJ1-6, with TRBD1 identical over 7 bases. J gave up 7 bases and V 5 bases, and 5 bases lay outside the gene matches. This CDR3 spans 13 amino acids. The germline gives CDR1 DFQATT, CDR2 SNEGSKA (reference sequence). CDR3 in amino acids: CSAVRDRNSPLHF. Here the CDR3 DNA reads TGCAGTGCTGTCCGGGACAGAAATTCACCCCTCCACTTT.

This clonotype was counted ten times or more. The CDR3 nucleotides are TGTGCCAGCAGCTTCGGCGAGCCCGCGCCAGATACGCAGTATTTT. It is translated as CASSFGEPAPDTQYF. The rearrangement uses TRBV13 and TRBJ2-3; D gene uncertain. The CDR3 is 15 amino acids. Trimming cost V 3 bases and J 4 bases, with 14 bases left between them. The germline CDR1 and CDR2 sequences are PRHDT and FYEKMQ (reference sequence).

The chain recombines TRBV27 with TRBJ2-6; TRBD1 is a possible D gene (5 bases). Trimming stripped 1 base from V and 2 bases from J, with 9 bases between. There are 16 residues in the CDR3. CDR1 and CDR2 (germline): MNHEY, SMNVEV (reference sequence). The CDR3 protein is CASSLFGAAGANVLTF. The DNA for the CDR3 is TGTGCCAGCAGTTTATTTGGGGCTGCTGGGGCCAACGTCCTGACTTTC.

At least ten counts were recorded for this clonotype. V and J are TRBV20-1 and TRBJ2-3; D ambiguous. V was pared by 1 base and J by 2 bases, with 10 bases between. Germline loops: CDR1 DFQATT, CDR2 SNEGSKA (reference sequence). The CDR3 covers 14 residues. This CDR3 is CSARVPTSTDTQYF. CDR3 coding DNA: TGCAGTGCTAGAGTTCCAACATCCACAGATACGCAGTATTTT.

This chain connects TRBV30 to TRBJ1-6, with TRBD1 identical over 9 bases. The CDR3 is made up of 14 amino acids. CDR1 and CDR2 (germline): GTSNPN, SVGIG (reference sequence). Losses at the gene ends were 0 bases for V and 8 bases for J; bases not matched to a gene: 2. The CDR3 nucleotides are TGTGCCTGGAGTGTAAGGACAGGGGATTCACCCCTCCACTTT. It codes for CAWSVRTGDSPLHF.

The gene calls are TRBV5-1 and TRBJ1-2; D gene ambiguous. Deletions cut 0 bases from V and 4 bases from J, with 10 bases between. From germline, CDR1 is SGHRS and CDR2 YFSETQ. The CDR3 has 14 residues. The DNA for the CDR3 is TGCGCCAGCAGCTTGGGCCAGGATAGCTATGGCTACACCTTC. It yields the protein CASSLGQDSYGYTF.

The chain employs TRBV3-1 and TRBJ1-6, with D possibly matching TRBD1 (6 bases). Trimming removed 2 bases at V and 0 bases at J, with 20 bases between. This CDR3 has 20 amino acids. Per the germline V gene, CDR1 is LGHDT and CDR2 is YNNKEL (reference sequence). CDR3 in DNA: TGTGCCAGCAGCCAACGGCTCCAACACAGGGCTAGCTCCTATAATTCACCCCTCCACTTT. Protein product: CASSQRLQHRASSYNSPLHF.

This clonotype showed up many times. The chain joins TRBV7-9 to TRBJ2-7, with a tentative D call TRBD1 (5 bases). The CDR3 is 14 residues long. Trimming pared 0 bases from V and 7 bases from J, leaving 13 bases between. Per the germline V gene, CDR1 is SEHNR and CDR2 is FQNEAQ (reference sequence). The CDR3 DNA sequence: TGTGCCAGCAGCTTAGCGGGGCCGGTGGGGGAGCAGTACTTC. It codes for CASSLAGPVGEQYF.

This rearrangement joins TRBV19 to TRBJ1-2; D is perhaps TRBD1 (6 bases). The CDR3 covers 15 residues. Germline V gene data show CDR1 as LNHDA and CDR2 as SQIVND (reference sequence). Trimming removed 1 base at V and 5 bases at J, with 14 bases between. The CDR3 coding sequence is TGTGCCAGTAGTATAGCTTTCGGGACAAGTTATGGCTACACCTTC. This gives the protein CASSIAFGTSYGYTF.